Sequencing of this T cell receptor beta chain was carried out in a study of T cell clonotyping in hematopoietic cell transplantation. Produced via immunoSEQ multiplex PCR; TCRdb's table is partial and in-frame only. The table shows 20,000 or so clones, with roughly three quarters occurring only once. J was trimmed by 4 bases and V by 4 bases; bases with no gene match: 5. The CDR3 is made up of 16 amino acids. In germline, CDR1 is SEHNR, CDR2 FQNEAQ (reference sequence). Sample: peripheral blood mononuclear cells. This TCR came from a man aged 55 to 70 in good health. Some clones in this sample may be carry-over from other donors' samples. The chain joins TRBV7-9 to TRBJ1-6, with TRBD1 identical over 9 bases. DNA for the CDR3: TGTGCCAGCAGCTCCCCCGGGACAGGGTATAATTCACCCCTCCACTTT. Translated, it gives CASSSPGTGYNSPLHF.